This T cell receptor (beta chain) emerged from a study of technical replicates of blood from a handful of donors. Using immunoSEQ multiplex PCR, the repertoire was profiled, and TCRdb retains in-frame clones only, with some absent. The sample lists about 73,000 clones; 85% to 95% were seen once. Sequencing was carried out using T cells isolated from PBMCs. This clonotype was sampled from a human donor in good health.

CDR3 bases: TGTGCCAGCAGTGAAGCCTATTTATTACGTCAGCCCCAGCATTTT. This translates into CASSEAYLLRQPQHF. The J gene is TRBJ1-5, the V gene TRBV6-1; D is unclear. With 0 bases removed from V and 6 bases from J, the gap between germline ends came to 12 bases. CDR1 is MNHNS and CDR2 is SASEGT in the germline V gene. This CDR3 has 15 amino acids.